This T cell receptor beta chain is from a study of beta chain features in type 1 diabetes (dated by TCRdb to 2016 to 2019). In terms of the full investigation: Mean age, gender distribution, total cell number and subset yield did not differ between patients and healthy donors. The study compared the TCRB repertoires of sorted circulating CD4+ T cell subsets in recently diagnosed type 1 diabetes patients with those in matched healthy donors. Regulatory and stem cell-like memory subsets were obtained from only 8 patients and roughly eight healthy donors, while naive and central memory subsets were obtained from all 28 donors. A total of 107,917,701 sorted cells were examined across all samples, and RNA yield correlated strongly with the number of cells per subset.

What the research found in general, with its limitations: At VDJ recombination sites, patients with type 1 diabetes made fewer insertions and deleted more nucleotides, a pattern implying thymic rearrangement abnormalities. Because small numbers of individuals were included in the HLA sub-analyses, any influence of HLA type on TCRB rearrangement was left unresolved. Type 1 diabetes patients showed a moderate but significant shortening of TCRB CDR3 length in all four CD4+ subsets. Because cDNA rather than genomic DNA was sequenced, highly expressing activated cells could have been over-represented, although no difference in activation and CD3 levels was found between groups. PCR might favor shorter templates, but patient and control samples were amplified and corrected together, so any skew would affect both groups equally. Naive, central memory and regulatory TCRB repertoires appeared to be more similar among patients than among healthy donors.

A single peripheral blood draw of around 120 mL on average was collected from each donor into heparinised tubes. Using a panel that included CD45RO, CCR7, CD25, CD127, CD95 and CD27, naive, central memory, regulatory and stem cell-like memory CD4+ T cells were sorted on a BD FACSAria II. A purity above 98% was achieved for all sorted populations. PBMCs were isolated right away by Lymphoprep density gradient centrifugation and were stained directly, without culture. Samples were stained and sorted in pairs, with one healthy donor and one patient per experiment, so that batch effects were minimized. CDR1 and CDR2, looked up from the germline V gene, are SNHLY and FYNNEI. The CDR3 runs 14 residues from the cysteine to the phenylalanine. Only CDR3 DNA is held: 42 bases, read in frame from base 1. Cut back by 4 bases and 0 bases, the V and J ends lie 7 bases apart. The table lists this clone with a few counts. The clone's antigen remains unknown. Nothing much larger sits one base from this clone, and base qualities are not available.

The High Capacity cDNA Reverse Transcription Kit was used to reverse transcribe all of the isolated RNA, meaning that expressed TCRB transcripts were what got sequenced. Deep immunoSEQ sequencing was applied to naive, central memory and regulatory T cell samples, giving an average of about 3.4 million total reads per sample. Sorted cells were lysed in RLT buffer and RNA was extracted with DNase-treated RNeasy Micro or Mini kits, depending on cell number. Each cell subset was processed separately to prevent cross-contamination, with patient and healthy donor samples processed together. Using the immunoSEQ multiplex PCR, TCRB sequences were amplified from cDNA into 87-bp fragments spanning the CDR3 region. Amplicons were sequenced on the Illumina HiSeq platform. Under the source paper's analysis protocol: PCR bias was corrected computationally using synthetic template baselines, and reads within Hamming distance 2 were collapsed, with unmergeable singletons discarded. Reads were aligned against IMGT to assign V, D and J genes, CDR3 length and insertions or deletions at six rearrangement sites. Clonotype counts were normalized to sorted cell number within each subset before computing true diversity and Gini coefficients with the tcR R package. The overlap coefficient, calculated on TCRB nucleotide sequences, was used to measure repertoire sharing. As a proxy for the pre-selection repertoire, out-of-frame TCRB sequences from naive cells were analyzed. The clones in this table, taken by TCRdb from immuneACCESS, are in-frame only. Not every clone is retained; where verified, under half of the shortfall comes from an unresolved V gene, and the cause of the rest is unknown. The D gene and trimming were derived from the DNA, and the V and J assignments and clone size from that table. This sample gives some 240,000 clones in total; approximately 16% of them show up just once. The leading ten clones occupy approximately 0.087% of the sample.

The specimen sequenced was naive CD4+ T cells from blood. The cell subset or site label here, explained by the study, means: true naive CD4+ T cells. The receptor's source is a man aged 30 to 45 with type 1 diabetes. The rearrangement combines TRBV2 with TRBJ1-5; the D gene lacks a confident call. For the CDR3, the sequence is CASSALYSNQPQHF. The bases read TGTGCCAGCAGTGCGCTGTATAGCAATCAGCCCCAGCATTTT. The variable domain in full, with residues beyond the CDR3 obtained from the reference TRBV2 and TRBJ1-5 genes, is EPEVTQTPSHQVTQMGQEVILRCVPISNHLYFYWYRQILGQKVEFLVSFYNNEISEKSEIFDDQFSVERPDGSNFTLKIRSTKLEDSAMYFCASSALYSNQPQHFGDGTRLSIL.